This T cell receptor (beta chain) was sequenced in a study of blood T cell repertoires in COVID-19. Study information: COVID-19 samples from acute and convalescent phases originated in the United States, Italy and Spain. From T cells, B-cell-depleted T cells, or PBMCs came the material, which was cDNA or gDNA.

The CDR3 has 17 residues. Germline V gene data show CDR1 as PRHDT and CDR2 as FYEKMQ (reference sequence). V was cut by 5 bases and J by 0 bases, with 17 bases left in between. As originally analysed: Amplification of reference gene primers was used by the study to estimate nucleated cell counts. Clones were sequenced by immunoSEQ multiplex PCR, and TCRdb holds only the in-frame ones, with some missing. V, J and clone size are those of that table, while D and trimming were read from the DNA. The sample lists around 190,000 clones; roughly four fifths were seen once. This clonotype was sampled from a human donor in a cohort sampled during active COVID-19. The sequenced sample consisted of peripheral blood. V and J are TRBV13 and TRBJ2-1; the D gene is possibly TRBD1 (6 bases). The CDR3: CASSQHRGSTSYNEQFF. For the CDR3, the DNA is TGTGCCAGCAGCCAACATAGGGGGTCCACCTCCTACAATGAGCAGTTCTTC.